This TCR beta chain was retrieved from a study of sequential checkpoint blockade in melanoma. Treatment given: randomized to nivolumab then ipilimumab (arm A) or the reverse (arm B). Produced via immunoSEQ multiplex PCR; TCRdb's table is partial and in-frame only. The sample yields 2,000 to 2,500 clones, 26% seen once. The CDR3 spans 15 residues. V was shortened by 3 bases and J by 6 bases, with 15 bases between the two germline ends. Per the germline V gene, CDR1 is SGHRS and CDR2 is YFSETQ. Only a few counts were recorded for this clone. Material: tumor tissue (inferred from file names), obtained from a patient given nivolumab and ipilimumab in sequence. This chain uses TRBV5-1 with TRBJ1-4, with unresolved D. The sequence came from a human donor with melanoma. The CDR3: CASSSRPRFYEKLFF. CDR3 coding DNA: TGCGCCAGCAGCTCCAGACCTAGATTCTATGAAAAACTGTTTTTT.